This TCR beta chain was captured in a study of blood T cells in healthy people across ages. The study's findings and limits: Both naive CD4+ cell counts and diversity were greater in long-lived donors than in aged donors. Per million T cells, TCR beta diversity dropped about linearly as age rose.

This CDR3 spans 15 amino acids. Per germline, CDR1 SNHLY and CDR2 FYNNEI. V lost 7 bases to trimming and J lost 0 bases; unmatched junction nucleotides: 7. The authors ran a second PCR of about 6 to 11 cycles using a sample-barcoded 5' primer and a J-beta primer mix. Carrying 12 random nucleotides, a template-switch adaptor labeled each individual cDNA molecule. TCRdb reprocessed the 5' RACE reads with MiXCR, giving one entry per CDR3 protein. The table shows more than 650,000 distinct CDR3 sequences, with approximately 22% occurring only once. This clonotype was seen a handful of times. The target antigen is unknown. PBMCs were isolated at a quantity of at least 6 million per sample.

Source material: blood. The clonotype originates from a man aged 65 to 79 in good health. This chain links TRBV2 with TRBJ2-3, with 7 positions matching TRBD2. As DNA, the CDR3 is TGTGCCAGCAATCCGGGACTAAGGAGCACAGATACGCAGTATTTT. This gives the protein CASNPGLRSTDTQYF.